This is a list of T cell receptor beta chains from one sample in a study of T cell responses to AZD1222 COVID-19 vaccine. The assay was immunoSEQ multiplex PCR, and TCRdb's table has in-frame clones only and misses some. The repertoire holds about 44,000 clones, with 60% to 85% as singletons. The source was peripheral blood, collected on day 0 of AZD1222 vaccination. The source of these receptors is an adult in good health. CDR3s include the opening cysteine and the closing phenylalanine or tryptophan. Fields, in order: J gene, D gene, CDR3 length, clone size, V gene, CDR3 DNA, CDR3 protein. D genes are given only for firm matches. Clone size is given for some rows only: seen once, a few or many times, or a class if the clone is expanded.

J: TRBJ1-1
D: TRBD1
length: 15
size: -
V: TRBV6-5
DNA: TGTGCCAGCAGTTACTCAGGGGGCAAGGACACTGAAGCTTTCTTT
CDR3: CASSYSGGKDTEAFF

J: TRBJ2-7
D: TRBD2
length: 15
size: -
V: TRBV10-3
DNA: TGTGCCATCCAGCCCGGAGCGGGGGGGCTTGGCGAGCAGTACTTC
CDR3: CAIQPGAGGLGEQYF

J: TRBJ1-2
D: TRBD1
length: 17
size: -
V: TRBV23-1
DNA: TGCGCCAGCAGTCAATCAGAATTGAGACAGGGAAACTATGGCTACACCTTC
CDR3: CASSQSELRQGNYGYTF

J: TRBJ1-5
D: -
length: 14
size: -
V: TRBV4-1
DNA: TGCGCCAGCAGCCAAGATCAGGAGGGCCGGCCCCAGCATTTT
CDR3: CASSQDQEGRPQHF

J: TRBJ1-2
D: -
length: 14
size: -
V: TRBV9
DNA: TGTGCCAGCAGCGTAGTGCCGGACTCGAGGGGCTACACCTTC
CDR3: CASSVVPDSRGYTF

J: TRBJ2-5
D: -
length: 12
size: -
V: TRBV11-3
DNA: TGTGCCAGCAGCTTAGTTGTAGAGACCCAGTACTTC
CDR3: CASSLVVETQYF

J: TRBJ2-2
D: -
length: 12
size: few
V: TRBV29-1
DNA: TGCAGCGGAACAGGTTACACCGGGGAGCTGTTTTTT
CDR3: CSGTGYTGELFF

J: TRBJ2-1
D: -
length: 12
size: -
V: TRBV3-1/TRBV3-2
DNA: TGTGCCAGCAGCCCGGACCGAGCACGGCAGTTCTTC
CDR3: CASSPDRARQFF

J: TRBJ1-4
D: TRBD1
length: 14
size: -
V: TRBV3-1/TRBV3-2
DNA: TGTGCCAGCAGCCGACGACAGGGAGCGGAAAAACTGTTTTTT
CDR3: CASSRRQGAEKLFF

J: TRBJ1-5
D: -
length: 13
size: -
V: TRBV7-9
DNA: TGTGCCAGCAGCCGAGAAAGCAATCAGCCCCAGCATTTT
CDR3: CASSRESNQPQHF

J: TRBJ1-3
D: -
length: 16
size: once
V: TRBV19
DNA: TGTGCCAGTAGTATGGAGGGGCGCCGCTCTGGAAACACCATATATTTT
CDR3: CASSMEGRRSGNTIYF

J: TRBJ1-1
D: -
length: 16
size: -
V: TRBV6-5
DNA: TGTGCCAGCAGTTACTCAGGGAGGGGGGGAAACACTGAAGCTTTCTTT
CDR3: CASSYSGRGGNTEAFF

J: TRBJ1-2
D: -
length: 12
size: -
V: TRBV6-6
DNA: TGTGCCAGCAGTTACAGGGACACTGGCTACACCTTC
CDR3: CASSYRDTGYTF

J: TRBJ1-2
D: -
length: 13
size: -
V: TRBV29-1
DNA: TGCAGCGTTGAAGATCGCCGGTTCTATGGCTACACCTTC
CDR3: CSVEDRRFYGYTF

J: TRBJ1-1
D: -
length: 13
size: few
V: TRBV30
DNA: TGTGCCTGGAAGGGGCCAACCTGGACTGAAGCTTTCTTT
CDR3: CAWKGPTWTEAFF

J: TRBJ1-2
D: -
length: 14
size: -
V: TRBV6-1
DNA: TGTGCCAGCAGTGAACAGTACGTAACACAGGACAACACCTTC
CDR3: CASSEQYVTQDNTF

J: TRBJ1-4
D: -
length: 15
size: once
V: TRBV19
DNA: TGTGCCAGTAGTACCCGGGCCAGGCGTAATGAAAAACTGTTTTTT
CDR3: CASSTRARRNEKLFF

J: TRBJ2-2
D: -
length: 17
size: -
V: TRBV7-2
DNA: TGTGCCAGCAGCTTGCCGACAGCCGGGACCAACACCGGGGAGCTGTTTTTT
CDR3: CASSLPTAGTNTGELFF

J: TRBJ2-2
D: -
length: 12
size: once
V: TRBV13
DNA: TGTGCCAGCAGCGTCATCTTCGGGGAGCTGTTTTTT
CDR3: CASSVIFGELFF

J: TRBJ1-2
D: TRBD1
length: 13
size: -
V: TRBV7-2
DNA: TGTGCCAGCAGCTTGGGACAGGGTCGTGGCTACACCTTC
CDR3: CASSLGQGRGYTF

J: TRBJ1-5
D: TRBD1
length: 20
size: -
V: TRBV24-1
DNA: TGTGCCACCAGTGAAATGCTGTACAGGGGGCCCGACTATAGCAATCAGCCCCAGCATTTT
CDR3: CATSEMLYRGPDYSNQPQHF

J: TRBJ1-3
D: -
length: 16
size: once
V: TRBV18
DNA: TGTGCCAGCTCACCACGTACCTTGAGCTCTGGAAACACCATATATTTT
CDR3: CASSPRTLSSGNTIYF

J: TRBJ2-7
D: -
length: 15
size: -
V: TRBV7-9
DNA: TGTGCCAGCAGCTTAGCGGGCAGGGGAACCTACGAGCAGTACTTC
CDR3: CASSLAGRGTYEQYF

J: TRBJ1-6
D: -
length: 16
size: -
V: TRBV19
DNA: TGTGCCAGTAGTACAACAGCCCTGACCTTGAATTCACCCCTCCACTTT
CDR3: CASSTTALTLNSPLHF

J: TRBJ1-1
D: -
length: 15
size: -
V: TRBV4-1
DNA: TGCGCCAGCAGCCAAGAAGCCAGGTCGAACACTGAAGCTTTCTTT
CDR3: CASSQEARSNTEAFF

J: TRBJ2-1
D: TRBD2
length: 16
size: -
V: TRBV7-6
DNA: TGTGCCAGCAGCTTAGTACGGGGGGGTGACTACAATGAGCAGTTCTTC
CDR3: CASSLVRGGDYNEQFF